Below, 10 T cell receptor beta chains from the same sample are listed, as sequenced in a study of vaccination and CD4 T cells after COVID-19. This sample's treatment: roughly 10-day PBMC culture with coronavirus spike peptide pools or control peptides (ViraFEST assay). The antigens these receptors bind are not known. With the Oncomine TCR Beta short-read assay, DNA from cultured CD4+ T cells was sequenced. TCRdb passed the PCR reads through MiXCR, listing each CDR3 protein once. Found here are 15,000 to 20,000 distinct CDR3 sequences, around 50% of them singletons; the top ten hold roughly 10%. Specimen: CD4+ T cells from blood, cultured in vitro. These receptors originate from a human donor who had recovered from COVID-19.

The rearrangement joins TRBV20-1 to TRBJ1-2; unclear D gene. Per germline, CDR1 DFQATT and CDR2 SNEGSKA (reference sequence). There are 11 residues in the CDR3. Between the trimmed V and J ends, which lost 3 bases and 6 bases, there was a span of 8 bases. As DNA, the CDR3 is TGCAGTGCTAGCCCGGCGGATGGCTACACCTTC. Its protein product is CSASPADGYTF.

The gene calls are TRBV11-3 and TRBJ1-6, with a weak D call TRBD1 (5 bases). The CDR3 covers 15 residues. The germline gives CDR1 SGHNT, CDR2 YENEEA. The V end was cut by 2 bases, the J end by 7 bases, with 12 bases between. The CDR3 sequence: CASSLRDSTNSPLHF. CDR3 DNA: TGTGCCAGCAGCTTAAGAGACAGTACCAATTCACCCCTCCACTTT.

V gene TRBV19 combines with J gene TRBJ1-5, with unresolved D. V lost 6 bases and J lost 1, with 19 bases in between. The CDR3 is 17 residues long. Germline CDR1 reads LNHDA; CDR2 reads SQIVND (reference sequence). CDR3 DNA: TGTGCCAGTAGCCGAGGACGTTTGGTAAACAGCAATCAGCCCCAGCATTTT. Translation gives CASSRGRLVNSNQPQHF.

CDR3 region: CASSKPTGYGYTF. CDR3 nucleotides: TGTGCCAGCAGCAAACCGACAGGCTATGGCTACACCTTC. V gene TRBV5-4 combines with J gene TRBJ1-2; weak D call: TRBD1 (6 bases). The germline CDR1 and CDR2 sequences are SGHNT and YYREEE (reference sequence). V dropped 4 bases and J dropped 4 bases, with 11 bases sitting between them. The CDR3 consists of 13 residues.

This chain's CDR3 is CASSFAGLSEKLFF. CDR3 DNA: TGTGCCAGCAGCTTTGCAGGGTTATCTGAAAAACTGTTTTTT. The chain has TRBV11-2 and TRBJ1-4, with a weak D call TRBD1 (5 bases). Germline CDR1 SGHAT, CDR2 FQNNGV. V was trimmed by 3 bases and J by 7 bases, leaving 12 bases between them. The CDR3 has 14 amino acids.

J is TRBJ2-2 and V is TRBV28; tentatively, D is TRBD2 (7 bases). The CDR3 length is 16 residues. The V gene lost 2 bases and the J gene lost 2 bases, with 12 bases spanning the gap. Per germline, CDR1 MDHEN and CDR2 SYDVKM. The CDR3 nucleotides are TGTGCCAGCAGTTTAGGGGGCGGGGGAAACACCGGGGAGCTGTTTTTT. Its translation is CASSLGGGGNTGELFF.

This clonotype was seen only once. The chain carries TRBV19 and TRBJ1-2, with 10 bases lining up with TRBD1. CDR3 length equals 16 residues. Germline CDR1 reads LNHDA; CDR2 reads SQIVND (reference sequence). The V and J ends lost 9 bases and 2 bases, in that order; junction bases with no gene match: 12. This CDR3 reads CASCRDRGRSNYGYTF. CDR3 bases: TGTGCCAGCTGCCGGGACAGGGGACGATCCAACTATGGCTACACCTTC.

The rearrangement links TRBV7-2 to TRBJ2-2; D is ambiguous. Looked up from germline, CDR1 is SGHTA and CDR2 is FQGNSA. The V end lost 3 bases, the J end lost 4 bases, and 6 bases lay between the germline ends. The CDR3 length is 13 residues. The CDR3 sequence: CASSLPVTGELFF. The CDR3 nucleotides are TGTGCCAGCAGCTTGCCCGTCACCGGGGAGCTGTTTTTT.

This clonotype was seen a handful of times. The chain combines TRBV6-1 with TRBJ1-5; TRBD1 might be the D (5 bases). Germline CDR1 MNHNS, CDR2 SASEGT. The ends were cut back, 6 bases at V and 5 bases at J, with 14 bases in the middle. The CDR3 length is 14 residues. The CDR3 DNA follows: TGTGCCAGCAGGCGGGGACGTGGGGATCAGCCCCAGCATTTT. It specifies CASRRGRGDQPQHF.

The chain recombines TRBV20-1 with TRBJ2-2; TRBD1 agrees at 11 bases. The CDR3 extends over 16 amino acids. Trimming removed 6 bases from V and 6 bases from J; junction bases left unmatched: 12. Germline assignment: CDR1 DFQATT and CDR2 SNEGSKA (reference sequence). The CDR3: CSAASGTGGLAGELFF. CDR3 DNA sequence: TGCAGTGCCGCCAGCGGGACAGGGGGATTAGCCGGGGAGCTGTTTTTT.